Sequencing of this T cell receptor beta chain was carried out in a study of patients and donors after allogeneic stem cell transplantation. This CDR3 has 16 residues. Germline lookup yields CDR1 MNHNS and CDR2 SASEGT. Germline trimming cut 5 bases from V and 4 bases from J; bases unmatched to any gene: 7. TCRdb ran MiXCR on the RT-PCR reads and lists one entry per CDR3 protein. The table shows about 960,000 distinct CDR3 sequences, with about a sixth occurring only once. This clonotype was obtained from a human donor who was either an allogeneic HSCT recipient or a stem cell or donor lymphocyte infusion donor (not recorded which). It is not recorded whose cells these are; they may come from a transplant donor. Sequencing used blood, either unsorted or a sorted T cell fraction (not recorded which). This chain links TRBV6-1 with TRBJ2-3, with 12 bases identical to TRBD2. This CDR3 is CASSPRWTSGADTQYF. The CDR3 DNA reads TGTGCCAGCAGTCCCCGATGGACTAGCGGGGCAGATACGCAGTATTTT.